This T cell receptor beta chain was profiled in a study of blood T cell repertoires in COVID-19. Study background: Spain, Italy and the United States supplied samples that represented acute and convalescent COVID-19.

V dropped 4 bases and J dropped 7; count of bases not matched to a gene: 6. The CDR3 is 15 residues long. CDR1 is LGHNA, CDR2 YSLEER, per germline. Patients at the Seattle site were enrolled during active infection and followed longitudinally. Generated by immunoSEQ multiplex PCR, the TCRdb table keeps only in-frame clones and is missing some. The table includes about 410,000 clones, roughly 90% detected once. This chain uses TRBV4-3 with TRBJ1-6; 8 bases are shared with TRBD1. Sequenced input: peripheral blood. This receptor was taken from a woman aged 40-49 years with COVID-19, enrolled during active disease. CDR3 DNA sequence: TGCGCCAGCAGCCGGCTGACAGGGGACAATTCACCCCTCCACTTT. Protein product: CASSRLTGDNSPLHF.